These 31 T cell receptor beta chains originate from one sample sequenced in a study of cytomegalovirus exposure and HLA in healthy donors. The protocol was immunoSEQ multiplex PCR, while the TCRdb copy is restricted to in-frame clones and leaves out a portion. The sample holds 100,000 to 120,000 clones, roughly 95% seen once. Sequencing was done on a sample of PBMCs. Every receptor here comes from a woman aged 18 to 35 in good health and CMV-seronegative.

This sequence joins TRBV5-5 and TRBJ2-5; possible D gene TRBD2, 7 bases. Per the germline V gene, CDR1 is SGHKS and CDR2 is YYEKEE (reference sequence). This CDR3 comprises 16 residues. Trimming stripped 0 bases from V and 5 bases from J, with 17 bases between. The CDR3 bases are TGTGCCAGCAGCTTGGGGCAGGGAGGGGGGCAGGAGACCCAGTACTTC. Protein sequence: CASSLGQGGGQETQYF.

Here the CDR3 reads CAISERTTGTGELFF. The CDR3 nucleotides are TGTGCCATCAGTGAGAGGACAACGGGCACCGGGGAGCTGTTTTTT. V is TRBV10-3 and J is TRBJ2-2; perhaps TRBD1 as D (5 bases). V dropped 2 bases and J dropped 4 bases, with 11 bases sitting between them. This CDR3 is 15 amino acids long. Germline V gene sequence: CDR1 ENHRY, CDR2 SYGVKD.

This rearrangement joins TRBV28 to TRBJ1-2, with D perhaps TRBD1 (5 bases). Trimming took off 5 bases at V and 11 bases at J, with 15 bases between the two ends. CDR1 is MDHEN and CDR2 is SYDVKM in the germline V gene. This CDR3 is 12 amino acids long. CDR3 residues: CASSVPTRGYTF. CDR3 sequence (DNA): TGTGCCAGCAGTGTCCCGACCCGGGGGTACACCTTC.

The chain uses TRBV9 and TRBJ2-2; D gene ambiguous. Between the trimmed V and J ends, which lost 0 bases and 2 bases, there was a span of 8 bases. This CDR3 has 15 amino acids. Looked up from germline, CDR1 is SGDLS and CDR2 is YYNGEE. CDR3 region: CASSVGRINTGELFF. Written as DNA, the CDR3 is TGTGCCAGCAGCGTAGGGCGGATTAACACCGGGGAGCTGTTTTTT.

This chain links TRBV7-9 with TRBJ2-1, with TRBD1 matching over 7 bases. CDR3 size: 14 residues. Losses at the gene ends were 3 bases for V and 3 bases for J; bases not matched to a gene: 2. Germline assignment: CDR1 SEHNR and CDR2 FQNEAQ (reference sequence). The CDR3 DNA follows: TGTGCCAGCAGCTTCGGGACAGACTACAATGAGCAGTTCTTC. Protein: CASSFGTDYNEQFF. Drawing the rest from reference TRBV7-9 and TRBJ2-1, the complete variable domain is DTGVSQNPRHKITKRGQNVTFRCDPISEHNRLYWYRQTLGQGPEFLTYFQNEAQLEKSRLLSDRFSAERPKGSFSTLEIQRTEQGDSAMYLCASSFGTDYNEQFFGPGTRLTVL.

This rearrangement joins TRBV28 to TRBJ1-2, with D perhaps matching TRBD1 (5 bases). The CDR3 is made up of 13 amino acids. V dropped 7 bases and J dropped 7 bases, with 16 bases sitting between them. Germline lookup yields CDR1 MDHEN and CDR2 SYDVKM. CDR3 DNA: TGTGCCAGCATTCCGGGACTGCGGGGTGGCTACACCTTC. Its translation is CASIPGLRGGYTF.

CDR3 sequence reads: CASSLIPSGTQYF. The CDR3 DNA sequence: TGTGCCAGCAGTTTAATCCCCTCGGGGACCCAGTACTTC. This rearrangement joins TRBV28 to TRBJ2-5; D not certain. Trimming took off 2 bases at V and 7 bases at J, with 11 bases between the two ends. CDR3 size: 13 residues. Looked up from germline, CDR1 is MDHEN and CDR2 is SYDVKM.

The DNA for the CDR3 is TGTGCCAGCAGTTTACAGGGTGGTGCCTACAATGAGCAGTTCTTC. Protein sequence: CASSLQGGAYNEQFF. This chain joins TRBV6-6 and TRBJ2-1; a possible D gene is TRBD1 (6 bases). V was shortened by 4 bases and J by 2 bases, with 12 bases between the two germline ends. Germline V CDR1 and CDR2: MNHNY, SVGAGI (reference sequence). The CDR3 length is 15 residues.

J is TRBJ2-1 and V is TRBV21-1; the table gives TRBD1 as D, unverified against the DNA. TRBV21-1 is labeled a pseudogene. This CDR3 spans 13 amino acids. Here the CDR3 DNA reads TGTGCCAGCAAACGGACAGTAAACAATGAGCAGTTCTTC. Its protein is CASKRTVNNEQFF.

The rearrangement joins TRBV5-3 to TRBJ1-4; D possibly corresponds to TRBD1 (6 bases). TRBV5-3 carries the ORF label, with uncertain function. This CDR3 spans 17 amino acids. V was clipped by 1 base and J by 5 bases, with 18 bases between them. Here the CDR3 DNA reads TGTGCCAGAAGCTTGACTGCCCCGGGACAACGGAATGAAAAACTGTTTTTT. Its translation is CARSLTAPGQRNEKLFF.

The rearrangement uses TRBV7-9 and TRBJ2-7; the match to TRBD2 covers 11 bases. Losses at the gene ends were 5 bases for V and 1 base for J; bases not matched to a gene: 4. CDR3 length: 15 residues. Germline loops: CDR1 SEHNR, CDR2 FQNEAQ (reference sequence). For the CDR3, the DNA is TGTGCCAGCAGCGATACTAGCGGGGGTTCCTACGAGCAGTACTTC. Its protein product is CASSDTSGGSYEQYF.

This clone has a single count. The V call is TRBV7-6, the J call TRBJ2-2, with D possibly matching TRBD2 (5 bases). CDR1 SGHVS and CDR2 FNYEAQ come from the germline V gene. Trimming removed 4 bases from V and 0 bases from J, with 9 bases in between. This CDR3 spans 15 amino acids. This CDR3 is CASSSVTTNTGELFF. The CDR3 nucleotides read TGTGCCAGCAGCTCTGTGACTACGAACACCGGGGAGCTGTTTTTT.

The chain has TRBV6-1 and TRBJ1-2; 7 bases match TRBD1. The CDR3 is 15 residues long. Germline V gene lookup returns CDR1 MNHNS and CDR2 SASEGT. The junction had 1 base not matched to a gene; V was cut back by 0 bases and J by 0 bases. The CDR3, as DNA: TGTGCCAGCAGTGAAGCGGGGACAGCTAACTATGGCTACACCTTC. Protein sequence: CASSEAGTANYGYTF.

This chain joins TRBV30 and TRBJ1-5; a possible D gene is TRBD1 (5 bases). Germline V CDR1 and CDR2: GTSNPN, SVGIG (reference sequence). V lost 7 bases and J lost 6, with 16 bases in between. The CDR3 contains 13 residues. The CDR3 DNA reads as TGTGCCTCAGGGCCAGGGCTTACTCAGCCCCAGCATTTT. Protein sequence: CASGPGLTQPQHF. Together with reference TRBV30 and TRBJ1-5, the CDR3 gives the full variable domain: SQTIHQWPATLVQPVGSPLSLECTVEGTSNPNLYWYRQAAGRGLQLLFYSVGIGQISSEVPQNLSASRPQDRQFILSSKKLLLSDSGFYLCASGPGLTQPQHFGDGTRLSIL.

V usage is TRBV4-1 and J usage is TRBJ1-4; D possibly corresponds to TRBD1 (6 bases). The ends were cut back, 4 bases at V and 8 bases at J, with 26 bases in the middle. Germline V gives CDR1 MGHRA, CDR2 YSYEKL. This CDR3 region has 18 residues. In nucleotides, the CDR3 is TGCGCCAGCAGCCCTCACTCCCTCCGACAGGCCACCGAAGAAAAACTGTTTTTT. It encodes CASSPHSLRQATEEKLFF.

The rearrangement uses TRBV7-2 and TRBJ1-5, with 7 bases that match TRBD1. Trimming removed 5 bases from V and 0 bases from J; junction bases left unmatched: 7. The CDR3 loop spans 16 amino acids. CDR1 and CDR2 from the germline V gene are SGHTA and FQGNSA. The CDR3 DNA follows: TGTGCCAGCAGCATGACAGGGTTATATAGCAATCAGCCCCAGCATTTT. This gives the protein CASSMTGLYSNQPQHF.

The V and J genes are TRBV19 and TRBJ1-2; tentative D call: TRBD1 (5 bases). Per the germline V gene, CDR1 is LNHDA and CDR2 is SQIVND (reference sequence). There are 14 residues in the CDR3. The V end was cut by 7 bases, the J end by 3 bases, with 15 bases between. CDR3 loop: CASNSPGKHYGYTF. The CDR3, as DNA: TGTGCCAGTAATTCCCCAGGGAAGCACTATGGCTACACCTTC.

The CDR3 sequence is CASSPQERGYNEQFF. CDR3 in DNA: TGTGCCAGCAGCCCCCAGGAGCGGGGGTACAATGAGCAGTTCTTC. The chain links TRBV7-9 to TRBJ2-1, with 8 bases identical to TRBD2. Trimming cost V 5 bases and J 4 bases; bases outside gene matches: 7. Germline V gene sequence: CDR1 SEHNR, CDR2 FQNEAQ (reference sequence). The CDR3 is made up of 15 amino acids.

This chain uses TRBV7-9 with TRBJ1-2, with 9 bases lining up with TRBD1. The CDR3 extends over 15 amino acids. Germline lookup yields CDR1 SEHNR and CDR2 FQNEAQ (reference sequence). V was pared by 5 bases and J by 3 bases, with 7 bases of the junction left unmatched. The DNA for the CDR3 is TGTGCCAGCAGCGCCCGGGACAGGGAAGACTATGGCTACACCTTC. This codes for CASSARDREDYGYTF. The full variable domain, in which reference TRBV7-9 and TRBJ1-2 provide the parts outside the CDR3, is DTGVSQNPRHKITKRGQNVTFRCDPISEHNRLYWYRQTLGQGPEFLTYFQNEAQLEKSRLLSDRFSAERPKGSFSTLEIQRTEQGDSAMYLCASSARDREDYGYTFGSGTRLTVV.

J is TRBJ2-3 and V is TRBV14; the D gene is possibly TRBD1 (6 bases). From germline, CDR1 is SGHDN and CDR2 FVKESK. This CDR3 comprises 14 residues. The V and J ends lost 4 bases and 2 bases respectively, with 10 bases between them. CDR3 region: CASSPRDNTDTQYF. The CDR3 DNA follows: TGTGCCAGCAGCCCCCGGGACAACACAGATACGCAGTATTTT.

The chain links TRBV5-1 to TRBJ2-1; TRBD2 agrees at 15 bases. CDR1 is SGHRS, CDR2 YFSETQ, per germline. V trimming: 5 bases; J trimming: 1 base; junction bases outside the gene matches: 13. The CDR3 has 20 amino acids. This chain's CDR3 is CASSYWDLGTSGGSYNEQFF. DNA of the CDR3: TGCGCCAGCAGTTATTGGGATTTAGGGACTAGCGGGGGGTCCTACAATGAGCAGTTCTTC.

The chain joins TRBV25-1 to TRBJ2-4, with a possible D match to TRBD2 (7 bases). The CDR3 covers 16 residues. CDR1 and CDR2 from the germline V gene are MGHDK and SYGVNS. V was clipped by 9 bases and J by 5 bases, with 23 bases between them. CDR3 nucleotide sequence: TGTGCCAGGATCCCCGAGGGGGGGCGCGACCAAAACATTCAGTACTTC. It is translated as CARIPEGGRDQNIQYF. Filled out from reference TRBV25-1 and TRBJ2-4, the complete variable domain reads EADIYQTPRYLVIGTGKKITLECSQTMGHDKMYWYQQDPGMELHLIHYSYGVNSTEKGDLSSESTVSRIRTEHFPLTLESARPSHTSQYLCARIPEGGRDQNIQYFGAGTRLSVL.

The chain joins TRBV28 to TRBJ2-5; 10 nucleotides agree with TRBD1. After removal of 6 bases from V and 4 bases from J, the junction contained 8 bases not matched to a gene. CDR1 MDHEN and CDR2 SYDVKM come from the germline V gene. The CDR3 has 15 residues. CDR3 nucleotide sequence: TGTGCCAGCAGGGCGAGGGACAGGGGTTCAGAGACCCAGTACTTC. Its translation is CASRARDRGSETQYF. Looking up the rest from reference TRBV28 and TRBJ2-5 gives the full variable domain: DVKVTQSSRYLVKRTGEKVFLECVQDMDHENMFWYRQDPGLGLRLIYFSYDVKMKEKGDIPEGYSVSREKKERFSLILESASTNQTSMYLCASRARDRGSETQYFGPGTRLLVL.

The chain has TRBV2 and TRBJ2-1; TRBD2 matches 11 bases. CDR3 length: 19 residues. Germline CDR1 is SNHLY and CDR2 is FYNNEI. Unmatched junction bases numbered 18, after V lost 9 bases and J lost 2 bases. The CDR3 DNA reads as TGTGCCAGTGAGCTTGTGGTAGCGGGGGGGCCGAGGACCTACAATGAGCAGTTCTTC. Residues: CASELVVAGGPRTYNEQFF.

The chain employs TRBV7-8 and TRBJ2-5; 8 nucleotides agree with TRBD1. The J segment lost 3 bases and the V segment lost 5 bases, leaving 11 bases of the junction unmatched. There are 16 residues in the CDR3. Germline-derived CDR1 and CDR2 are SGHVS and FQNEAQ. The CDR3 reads CASSQTDRGAKETQYF. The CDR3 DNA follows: TGTGCCAGCAGCCAAACCGACAGGGGAGCCAAAGAGACCCAGTACTTC.

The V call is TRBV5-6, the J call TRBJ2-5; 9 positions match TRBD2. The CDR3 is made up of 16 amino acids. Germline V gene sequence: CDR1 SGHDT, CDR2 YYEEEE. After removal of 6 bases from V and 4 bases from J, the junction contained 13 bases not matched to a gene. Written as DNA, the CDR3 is TGTGCCAGCAACGTTCAGGGCGGGGGGGGCCTAGAGACCCAGTACTTC. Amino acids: CASNVQGGGGLETQYF.

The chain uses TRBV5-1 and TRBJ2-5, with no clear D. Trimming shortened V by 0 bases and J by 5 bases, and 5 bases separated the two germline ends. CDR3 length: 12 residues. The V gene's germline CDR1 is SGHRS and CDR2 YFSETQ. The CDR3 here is CASSLVDETQYF. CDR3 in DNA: TGCGCCAGCAGCTTGGTAGATGAGACCCAGTACTTC. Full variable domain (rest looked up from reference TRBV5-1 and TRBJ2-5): KAGVTQTPRYLIKTRGQQVTLSCSPISGHRSVSWYQQTPGQGLQFLFEYFSETQRNKGNFPGRFSGRQFSNSRSEMNVSTLELGDSALYLCASSLVDETQYFGPGTRLLVL.

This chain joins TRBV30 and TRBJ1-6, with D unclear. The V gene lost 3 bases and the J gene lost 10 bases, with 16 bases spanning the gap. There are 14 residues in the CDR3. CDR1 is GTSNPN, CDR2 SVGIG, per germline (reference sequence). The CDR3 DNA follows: TGTGCCTGGAGACCTACAGTATTATACTCACCCCTCCACTTT. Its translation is CAWRPTVLYSPLHF. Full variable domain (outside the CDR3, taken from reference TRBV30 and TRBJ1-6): SQTIHQWPATLVQPVGSPLSLECTVEGTSNPNLYWYRQAAGRGLQLLFYSVGIGQISSEVPQNLSASRPQDRQFILSSKKLLLSDSGFYLCAWRPTVLYSPLHFGNGTRLTVT.

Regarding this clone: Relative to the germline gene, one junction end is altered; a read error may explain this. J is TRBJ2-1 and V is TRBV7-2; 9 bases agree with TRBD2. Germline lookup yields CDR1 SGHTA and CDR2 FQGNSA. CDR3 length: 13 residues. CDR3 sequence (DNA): TGTGCCAGCAGCCCTAGGGCGGGGGGGAAGCAAATCTTC. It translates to CASSPRAGGKQIF.

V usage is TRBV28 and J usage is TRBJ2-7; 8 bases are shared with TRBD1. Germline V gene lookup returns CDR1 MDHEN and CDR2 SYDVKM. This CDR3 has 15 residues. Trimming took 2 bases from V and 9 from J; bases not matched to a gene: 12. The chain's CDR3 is CASSLLSQGAQAQYF. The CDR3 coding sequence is TGTGCCAGCAGTTTACTATCTCAGGGGGCGCAAGCGCAGTACTTC.

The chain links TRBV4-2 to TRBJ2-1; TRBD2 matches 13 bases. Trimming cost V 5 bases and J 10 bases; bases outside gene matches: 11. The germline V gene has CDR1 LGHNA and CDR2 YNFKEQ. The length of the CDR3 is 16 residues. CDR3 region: CASSGQLAGGPREQFF. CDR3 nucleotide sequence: TGTGCCAGCAGCGGGCAACTAGCGGGGGGGCCTAGAGAGCAGTTCTTC.